The rows below give T cell receptor beta chains drawn from one sample of a study of T cell changes during pregnancy in multiple sclerosis. Sequenced by immunoSEQ multiplex PCR; TCRdb stores in-frame clones only, minus some. Among about 36,000 clones listed, about 92% were seen once. Source: CD4+ T cells from peripheral blood mononuclear cells, taken in the first trimester of pregnancy. The receptors here all came from a female donor with multiple sclerosis, enrolled in a pregnancy study. The CDR3 runs from the conserved cysteine through the conserved F or W. The D gene is left open where the match is weak. Expanded clones get a size class; other rows say once, few or many, or leave the size out.

CDR3 length	D gene	J gene	clone size	V gene	CDR3 protein	CDR3 DNA
14	TRBD2	TRBJ2-1	NA	TRBV9	CASSFGLAGAEQFF	TGTGCCAGCAGCTTTGGACTAGCGGGAGCTGAGCAGTTCTTC
14	NA	TRBJ1-5	NA	TRBV9	CASSSDGGSQPQHF	TGTGCCAGCAGCTCAGATGGGGGCTCTCAGCCCCAGCATTTT
16	TRBD1	TRBJ1-3	once	TRBV23-1	CASSQSDRGSGNTIYF	TGCGCCAGCAGTCAATCGGACAGGGGGAGTGGAAACACCATATATTTT
16	TRBD2	TRBJ2-7	NA	TRBV28	CASRKKLTSGTHEQYF	TGTGCCAGCAGAAAGAAGTTGACTAGCGGGACCCACGAGCAGTACTTC
14	TRBD2	TRBJ2-1	once	TRBV28	CASSSSGSRVEQFF	TGTGCCAGCAGTTCCAGCGGGAGTAGAGTTGAGCAGTTCTTC
16	TRBD1	TRBJ2-1	NA	TRBV11-1	CASSLEDRFTYNEQFF	TGTGCCAGCAGCTTAGAGGACAGGTTCACCTACAATGAGCAGTTCTTC
14	NA	TRBJ1-2	NA	TRBV5-1	CASSPEPGAWGYTF	TGCGCCAGCAGCCCCGAACCTGGGGCATGGGGCTACACCTTC
15	TRBD1	TRBJ1-1	NA	TRBV28	CASSPPGQGRTEAFF	TGTGCCAGCAGCCCTCCGGGACAGGGTAGGACTGAAGCTTTCTTT
14	NA	TRBJ1-3	NA	TRBV15	CATSRRVTGNTIYF	TGTGCCACCAGCAGGCGCGTGACTGGAAACACCATATATTTT
14	TRBD1	TRBJ1-1	NA	TRBV18	CASLIQGGNTEAFF	TGTGCCAGCCTTATACAGGGGGGGAACACTGAAGCTTTCTTT
15	TRBD1	TRBJ2-1	NA	TRBV5-1	CASSWTGQPYNEQFF	TGCGCCAGCAGCTGGACAGGCCAGCCATACAATGAGCAGTTCTTC
16	TRBD2	TRBJ2-5	NA	TRBV5-1	CASSSGLAGGQETQYF	TGCGCCAGCAGCTCGGGACTAGCGGGGGGGCAAGAGACCCAGTACTTC
16	TRBD1	TRBJ1-1	NA	TRBV18	CASSPADRGMNTEAFF	TGTGCCAGCTCACCCGCGGACAGGGGAATGAACACTGAAGCTTTCTTT
17	TRBD1	TRBJ2-5	NA	TRBV7-6	CASSPRRGQGVQETQYF	TGTGCCAGCAGCCCGCGCCGTGGACAGGGGGTTCAAGAGACCCAGTACTTC
19	NA	TRBJ2-1	NA	TRBV7-3	CASSLSLGLLRGGNNEQFF	TGTGCCAGCAGCTTAAGCTTGGGCCTGCTGAGAGGAGGGAACAATGAGCAGTTCTTC
15	TRBD1	TRBJ1-1	NA	TRBV19	CASSLRQGLNTEAFF	TGTGCCAGTAGTTTGCGACAGGGATTGAACACTGAAGCTTTCTTT
13	NA	TRBJ1-5	NA	TRBV15	CATSNEGNQPQHF	TGTGCCACCAGCAACGAGGGCAATCAGCCCCAGCATTTT
15	TRBD1	TRBJ2-7	NA	TRBV6-6	CASSPGKGGLGEQYF	TGTGCCAGCAGCCCAGGGAAAGGGGGCTTGGGGGAGCAGTACTTC
14	NA	TRBJ1-3	NA	TRBV6-4	CASRTEVSGNTIYF	TGTGCCAGCAGAACGGAGGTATCTGGAAACACCATATATTTT
15	TRBD1	TRBJ2-7	NA	TRBV6-5	CASRLDRGLSYEQYF	TGTGCCAGCAGACTCGACAGGGGCCTGTCCTACGAGCAGTACTTC
14	NA	TRBJ1-2	few	TRBV4-1	CASSQSRRGYGYTF	TGCGCCAGCAGCCAGTCCCGCAGGGGCTATGGCTACACCTTC
15	NA	TRBJ2-7	NA	TRBV4-3	CASSQDTGRADEQYF	TGCGCCAGCAGCCAAGATACGGGCAGGGCCGACGAGCAGTACTTC
16	NA	TRBJ2-3	NA	TRBV11-3	CASSLGRREKADTQYF	TGTGCCAGCAGCTTAGGGCGGCGGGAAAAAGCAGATACGCAGTATTTT
14	TRBD1	TRBJ1-2	NA	TRBV2	CASRRTGTNYGYTF	TGTGCCAGCAGAAGGACAGGGACTAACTATGGCTACACCTTC
14	NA	TRBJ2-7	NA	TRBV7-9	CASSLRELTYEQYF	TGTGCCAGCAGCCTTAGGGAGTTAACCTACGAGCAGTACTTC
15	NA	TRBJ2-2	NA	TRBV2	CASREVTVRTGELFF	TGTGCCAGCCGTGAGGTGACAGTTAGGACCGGGGAGCTGTTTTTT
14	NA	TRBJ2-7	NA	TRBV7-8	CASSLAYRAYEQYF	TGTGCCAGCAGCTTAGCATACAGGGCCTACGAGCAGTACTTC
16	TRBD1	TRBJ1-1	NA	TRBV5-1	CASSSSGGNVDTEAFF	TGCGCCAGCAGTTCCTCAGGGGGCAATGTTGACACTGAAGCTTTCTTT
16	TRBD2	TRBJ2-5	NA	TRBV4-3	CASSQVTSGGLETQYF	TGCGCCAGCAGCCAAGTCACTAGCGGGGGGTTGGAGACCCAGTACTTC
15	NA	TRBJ2-5	NA	TRBV25-1	CASSEEGWYEETQYF	TGTGCCAGCAGTGAGGAGGGGTGGTATGAAGAGACCCAGTACTTC
16	TRBD1	TRBJ1-1	NA	TRBV25-1	CASSEWGQAFNTEAFF	TGTGCCAGCAGTGAATGGGGACAGGCTTTTAACACTGAAGCTTTCTTT
14	NA	TRBJ2-6	NA	TRBV19	CASNPGSGANVLTF	TGTGCCAGTAATCCAGGGTCTGGGGCCAACGTCCTGACTTTC
16	NA	TRBJ1-4	once	TRBV15	CATSREQGTPNEKLFF	TGTGCCACCAGCAGGGAACAGGGTACGCCTAATGAAAAACTGTTTTTT
14	NA	TRBJ2-1	NA	TRBV6-1	CASSGSTRHNEQFF	TGTGCCAGCAGTGGATCGACTAGACACAATGAGCAGTTCTTC
13	NA	TRBJ1-3	NA	TRBV6-1	CASRSEAGNTIYF	TGTGCCAGCAGGTCGGAGGCTGGAAACACCATATATTTT
16	TRBD1	TRBJ1-5	NA	TRBV19	CASRDIRGPRDQPQHF	TGTGCCAGTAGGGATATCAGGGGGCCAAGGGATCAGCCCCAGCATTTT
14	TRBD1	TRBJ2-5	NA	TRBV30	CAWKRDRASETQYF	TGTGCCTGGAAGAGGGACAGGGCTTCGGAGACCCAGTACTTC
13	NA	TRBJ1-5	NA	TRBV27	CASSFQGSQPQHF	TGTGCCAGCAGTTTTCAGGGCAGTCAGCCCCAGCATTTT
15	NA	TRBJ1-1	NA	TRBV5-1	CASSREGGKNTEAFF	TGCGCCAGCAGCCGGGAAGGGGGTAAGAACACTGAAGCTTTCTTT
13	NA	TRBJ1-1	NA	TRBV5-1	CASSLGGGTEAFF	TGCGCCAGCAGCTTGGGAGGGGGCACTGAAGCTTTCTTT
13	NA	TRBJ2-3	NA	TRBV5-1	CASSLSSTDTQYF	TGCGCCAGCAGCTTATCTAGCACAGATACGCAGTATTTT
14	NA	TRBJ2-7	NA	TRBV4-1	CASSQYGGSYEQYF	TGCGCCAGCAGCCAATACGGAGGGTCCTACGAGCAGTACTTC
14	NA	TRBJ2-4	NA	TRBV5-1	CASSLGGLSNIQYF	TGCGCCAGCAGCTTGGGGGGACTGTCGAACATTCAGTACTTC
12	NA	TRBJ2-3	NA	TRBV29-1	CSGAWGADTQYF	TGCAGCGGCGCCTGGGGAGCAGATACGCAGTATTTT
16	TRBD2	TRBJ2-1	NA	TRBV5-1	CASSAGGGGSYNEQFF	TGCGCCAGCAGCGCCGGGGGGGGAGGCTCCTACAATGAGCAGTTCTTC
16	TRBD2	TRBJ2-5	NA	TRBV5-1	CASSRTSGSVQETQYF	TGCGCCAGCAGCCGGACTAGCGGGAGTGTCCAAGAGACCCAGTACTTC
16	NA	TRBJ2-1	once	TRBV4-3	CASSQDLLGTQGEQFF	TGCGCCAGCAGCCAAGATCTGTTGGGGACACAGGGCGAGCAGTTCTTC
14	NA	TRBJ1-6	few	TRBV7-2	CASRIDGGDSPLHF	TGTGCCAGCAGGATAGACGGGGGAGATTCACCCCTCCACTTT
16	TRBD2	TRBJ2-7	NA	TRBV4-3	CASSQDHLAGSAEQYF	TGCGCCAGCAGCCAAGATCACCTAGCGGGGTCCGCCGAGCAGTACTTC
12	NA	TRBJ1-2	NA	TRBV28	CASSGGWDGYTF	TGTGCCAGCAGTGGAGGGTGGGATGGCTACACCTTC
13	NA	TRBJ1-1	NA	TRBV5-3	CARSLALNTEAFF	TGTGCCAGAAGCTTGGCCTTGAACACTGAAGCTTTCTTT
13	NA	TRBJ2-5	NA	TRBV11-2	CASSLGSQETQYF	TGTGCCAGCAGCTTAGGGAGCCAAGAGACCCAGTACTTC
15	TRBD1	TRBJ2-1	NA	TRBV7-3	CASSQDRGRNNEQFF	TGTGCCAGCAGCCAGGACAGGGGGCGAAACAATGAGCAGTTCTTC
15	NA	TRBJ1-1	once	TRBV27	CASSHSRTPNTEAFF	TGTGCCAGCAGTCACTCCCGGACACCGAACACTGAAGCTTTCTTT
15	NA	TRBJ1-4	NA	TRBV7-2	CASSLTRGAGGGLFF	TGTGCCAGCAGCTTAACCAGGGGTGCGGGGGGAGGACTGTTTTTT
14	NA	TRBJ2-7	once	TRBV6-1	CASSPGRGPYEQYF	TGTGCCAGCAGCCCCGGCAGGGGCCCCTACGAGCAGTACTTC
11	TRBD2	TRBJ2-1	once	TRBV30	CAWSLAVEQFF	TGTGCCTGGAGTCTAGCGGTTGAGCAGTTCTTC
17	NA	TRBJ2-4	NA	TRBV27	CASAARVSRVAKNIQYF	TGTGCCAGCGCGGCCAGGGTTAGTCGGGTAGCCAAAAACATTCAGTACTTC
13	NA	TRBJ1-2	NA	TRBV30	CAQRSSSDYGYTF	TGTGCCCAACGATCGTCCTCGGACTATGGCTACACCTTC
16	TRBD2	TRBJ2-1	NA	TRBV5-4	CASSFLAGGGYNEQFF	TGTGCCAGCAGCTTTCTAGCGGGAGGGGGATACAATGAGCAGTTCTTC